These T cell receptor beta chains were read from a single sample in a study of T cells in narcolepsy. Measured with immunoSEQ multiplex PCR; TCRdb has only the in-frame clones, and not every one. The repertoire holds tens of thousands of clones, with under 85% as singletons. Sequencing used memory (CD45RA-) CD4+ T cells from blood. The receptors come from a human donor in good health. The CDR3 runs from the conserved cysteine through the conserved F or W. The D gene is left open where the match is weak. Clone size is not always given. Where it is, it says once, few, many or a class for expanded clones.

>TRBV6-6|TRBD1|TRBJ2-7|NA
CASRSGTGRVYEQYF
TGTGCCAGCAGATCCGGGACAGGGAGGGTCTACGAGCAGTACTTC
>TRBV7-9|NA|TRBJ1-2|NA
CASSSGLYYGYTF
TGTGCCAGCAGCTCGGGACTCTACTATGGCTACACCTTC
>TRBV9|NA|TRBJ1-3|NA
CASSVDGGSSSGNTIYF
TGTGCCAGCAGCGTAGATGGGGGAAGCTCTTCTGGAAACACCATATATTTT
>TRBV7-9|NA|TRBJ2-2|NA
CASSFHGVFTGELFF
TGTGCCAGCAGCTTTCATGGGGTGTTCACCGGGGAGCTGTTTTTT
>TRBV2|TRBD2|TRBJ2-1|once
CASSVSTILAGNEQFF
TGTGCCAGCAGTGTCTCGACGATTCTAGCGGGGAATGAGCAGTTCTTC
>TRBV2|NA|TRBJ1-1|NA
CASSRLDSRTEAFF
TGTGCCAGCAGTCGGTTAGACAGTCGCACTGAAGCTTTCTTT
>TRBV6-1|NA|TRBJ1-3|NA
CASGQAGNTIYF
TGTGCCAGCGGGCAGGCTGGAAACACCATATATTTT
>TRBV14|NA|TRBJ1-4|NA
CASSQGAGAREKLFF
TGTGCCAGCAGCCAAGGGGCAGGGGCGCGAGAAAAACTGTTTTTT
>TRBV7-2|NA|TRBJ1-3|NA
CASSLGQNSGNTIYF
TGTGCCAGCAGCTTAGGCCAGAACTCTGGAAACACCATATATTTT
>TRBV6-1|NA|TRBJ2-3|few
CASATGTIADTQYF
TGTGCCAGCGCAACAGGGACTATTGCAGATACGCAGTATTTT
>TRBV19|NA|TRBJ2-4|NA
CASSPALGNKNIQYF
TGTGCCAGTAGTCCCGCCTTAGGAAACAAAAACATTCAGTACTTC
>TRBV28|NA|TRBJ1-6|NA
CASSLIPDNSPLHF
TGTGCCAGCAGTTTAATTCCAGACAATTCACCCCTCCACTTT
>TRBV7-6|NA|TRBJ2-3|NA
CASSHEIATDTQYF
TGTGCCAGCAGCCACGAGATAGCAACAGATACGCAGTATTTT
>TRBV11-2|TRBD1|TRBJ1-6|NA
CASSPGQENSPLHF
TGTGCCAGCAGCCCGGGACAGGAGAATTCACCCCTCCACTTT
>TRBV19|NA|TRBJ1-1|NA
CASSISGNVGTEAFF
TGTGCCAGTAGTATTAGTGGCAACGTAGGAACTGAAGCTTTCTTT
>TRBV11-2|NA|TRBJ2-3|few
CASSLADF
TGTGCCAGCAGCTTAGCGGATTTT
>TRBV6-5|NA|TRBJ1-6|NA
CASSYLGTVDPLHF
TGTGCCAGCAGTTACCTAGGAACGGTAGATCCCCTCCACTTT
>TRBV19|NA|TRBJ1-5|NA
CASNPGGTVSNQPQHF
TGTGCCAGTAACCCCGGAGGGACGGTTAGCAATCAGCCCCAGCATTTT
>TRBV5-4|TRBD1|TRBJ2-2|NA
CASSFRTGLNTGELFF
TGTGCCAGCAGCTTTAGGACAGGGTTAAACACCGGGGAGCTGTTTTTT
>TRBV25-1|NA|TRBJ1-2|NA
CASSEGGARGYGYTF
TGTGCCAGCAGTGAGGGAGGGGCGCGGGGCTATGGCTACACCTTC
>TRBV27|NA|TRBJ2-7|NA
CASSPRAIQTSADYEQYF
TGTGCCAGCAGCCCCCGGGCCATACAGACCTCGGCAGACTACGAGCAGTACTTC
>TRBV10-3|NA|TRBJ1-5|NA
CAISETNTGTSNQPQHF
TGTGCCATCAGTGAAACTAATACTGGGACTAGCAATCAGCCCCAGCATTTT
>TRBV11-2|NA|TRBJ1-4|NA
CASSLVAEGYEKLFF
TGTGCCAGCAGCTTAGTGGCAGAAGGATACGAAAAACTGTTTTTT
>TRBV6-1|TRBD1|TRBJ1-6|NA
CASSDRGDSPLHF
TGTGCCAGCTCCGACAGGGGGGATTCACCCCTCCACTTT
>TRBV7-9|NA|TRBJ2-6|once
CASSFKGTGANVLTF
TGTGCCAGCAGCTTTAAGGGGACTGGGGCCAACGTCCTGACTTTC
>TRBV5-1|TRBD1|TRBJ2-3|once
CASSHPTGGTDTQYF
TGCGCCAGCAGCCACCCGACAGGGGGCACAGATACGCAGTATTTT
>TRBV6-5|TRBD1|TRBJ1-2|NA
CASSSRDSYGYTF
TGTGCCAGCAGTTCGAGGGACAGCTATGGCTACACCTTC
>TRBV6-1|NA|TRBJ1-1|NA
CASSGTGRRAFF
TGTGCCAGCAGTGGTACAGGTCGGCGAGCTTTCTTT
>TRBV6-5|NA|TRBJ1-3|NA
CASSYSRDIGNTIYF
TGTGCCAGCAGTTACTCGAGGGACATCGGAAACACCATATATTTT
>TRBV6-1|NA|TRBJ2-7|once
CASSEGELGAGLYF
TGTGCCAGCAGTGAAGGTGAACTAGGGGCAGGTCTGTACTTT
>TRBV19|TRBD1|TRBJ1-1|NA
CASSPPGGWDTEAFF
TGTGCCAGTAGTCCCCCAGGGGGTTGGGACACTGAAGCTTTCTTT
>TRBV5-1|TRBD1|TRBJ1-1|NA
CASRHATGITEAFF
TGCGCCAGCAGGCACGCGACAGGGATCACTGAAGCTTTCTTT
>TRBV7-2|NA|TRBJ1-2|once
CASSLAPGDYGYTF
TGTGCCAGCAGCTTAGCCCCCGGAGACTATGGCTACACCTTC
>TRBV20-1|NA|TRBJ2-3|NA
CSAEDADTQYF
TGCAGTGCTGAAGACGCAGATACGCAGTATTTT
>TRBV28|NA|TRBJ1-6|once
CASLDSFSYNSPLHF
TGTGCCAGCCTGGACAGTTTCTCCTATAATTCACCCCTCCACTTT
>TRBV6-5|NA|TRBJ1-5|once
CASIEGNNQPQHF
TGTGCCAGCATTGAGGGGAACAATCAGCCCCAGCATTTT
>TRBV27|NA|TRBJ1-1|NA
CASSLYSVTYQNTEAFF
TGTGCCAGCAGTTTATATTCGGTCACATATCAGAACACTGAAGCTTTCTTT
>TRBV19|TRBD1|TRBJ2-2|NA
CASIQGAGTGELFF
TGTGCCAGCATACAGGGGGCGGGCACCGGGGAGCTGTTTTTT
>TRBV10-3|TRBD1|TRBJ1-6|NA
CAIGGQGDSPLHF
TGTGCCATCGGGGGACAGGGAGATTCACCCCTCCACTTT
>TRBV6-1|NA|TRBJ1-5|few
CASRWENGNQPQHF
TGTGCCAGCAGATGGGAGAATGGCAATCAGCCCCAGCATTTT
>TRBV21-1|NA|TRBJ1-2|NA
CASSKGRRRYGYTF
TGTGCCAGCAGCAAAGGACGGAGGCGATATGGCTACACCTTC
>TRBV2|NA|TRBJ1-1|NA
CATTEFVNTEAFF
TGTGCCACCACGGAATTCGTGAACACTGAAGCTTTCTTT
>TRBV28|NA|TRBJ1-2|once
CASSLGAYGYTF
TGTGCCAGCAGTTTGGGGGCTTATGGCTACACCTTC
>TRBV6-5|NA|TRBJ1-1|NA
CASSVQGTNTEAFF
TGTGCCAGCAGCGTACAGGGAACGAACACTGAAGCTTTCTTT
>TRBV6-1|NA|TRBJ1-5|few
CASSEREYQPQHF
TGTGCCAGCAGTGAAAGGGAGTATCAGCCCCAGCATTTT
>TRBV10-1|TRBD1|TRBJ1-2|NA
CASSLRGTGDGYTF
TGCGCCAGCAGTCTCAGGGGGACAGGGGACGGCTACACCTTC
>TRBV6-5|NA|TRBJ2-3|few
CASSVGAGTDTQYF
TGTGCCAGCAGCGTAGGGGCGGGCACAGATACGCAGTATTTT
>TRBV30|NA|TRBJ1-6|NA
CAWSTDRNSPLHF
TGTGCCTGGAGTACCGACAGGAATTCACCCCTCCACTTT
>TRBV19|NA|TRBJ1-1|NA
CASSIDQGYTEAFF
TGTGCCAGTAGTATAGATCAGGGATATACTGAAGCTTTCTTT